Below, 5 T cell receptor beta chains from the same sample are listed, as sequenced in a study of vaccination effects on CD4 cells after COVID-19. Expansion with viral peptide pools was applied to antigen-specific CD4+ T cells by the ViraFEST assay prior to sequencing. Isolation of CD4+ T cells took place after less than 12 days of culture. Vaccinated participants had no history of SARS-CoV-2 infection and tested negative for nucleocapsid antibodies. These receptors lack a known antigen. Using immunoSEQ multiplex PCR, the repertoire was profiled, and TCRdb retains in-frame clones only, with some absent. This table has about 73,000 clones, 78% appearing once. This sample comprised CD4+ T cells from PBMCs cultured with SARS-CoV-2 spike peptides, obtained before COVID-19 vaccination. The receptors originated from a human donor who received a COVID-19 vaccine.

This clone has only a few counts. The V gene is TRBV7-3, the J gene TRBJ2-1, with D hard to call. Germline assignment: CDR1 SGHTA and CDR2 FQGTGA. V was pared by 2 bases and J by 8 bases, with 4 bases between. The length of the CDR3 is 11 residues. In nucleotides, the CDR3 is TGTGCCAGCAGCTTAGGAGATGAGCAGTTCTTC. Protein sequence: CASSLGDEQFF.

This chain connects TRBV7-2 to TRBJ1-1, with TRBD1 matching over 8 bases. CDR3 length: 15 amino acids. V lost 3 bases to trimming and J lost 1 base; unmatched junction nucleotides: 4. From germline, CDR1 is SGHTA and CDR2 FQGNSA. In DNA, the CDR3 is TGTGCCAGCAGCTTTACAGGGGGAGGGAACACTGAAGCTTTCTTT. This encodes CASSFTGGGNTEAFF.

The rearrangement links TRBV6-2 or TRBV6-3 to TRBJ2-7; D is uncertain. CDR3 length: 13 amino acids. Germline V CDR1 and CDR2: MNHEY, SVGEGT. The V and J ends lost 4 bases and 0 bases respectively, with 7 bases between them. The CDR3 coding sequence is TGTGCCAGCAGTTCTCACAACTCCTACGAGCAGTACGTC. Amino acids: CASSSHNSYEQYV.

As concerns this clone: Additional DNA sequences in this sample encode the identical CDR3. The J gene is TRBJ2-1, the V gene TRBV7-2; no firm D call. V was cut by 3 bases and J by 4 bases, with 1 base left in between. The CDR3 spans 11 residues. CDR1 and CDR2 from the germline V gene are SGHTA and FQGNSA. The CDR3 protein is CASSFYNEQFF. CDR3 DNA: TGTGCCAGCAGCTTTTACAATGAGCAGTTCTTC. Using reference TRBV7-2 and TRBJ2-1 for the parts outside the CDR3, the full variable domain is GAGVSQSPSNKVTEKGKDVELRCDPISGHTALYWYRQSLGQGLEFLIYFQGNSAPDKSGLPSDRFSAERTGGSVSTLTIQRTQQEDSAVYLCASSFYNEQFFGPGTRLTVL.

The J gene is TRBJ1-2, the V gene TRBV2; D remains ambiguous. V gave up 9 bases and J gave up 7 bases, with 24 bases separating them. The CDR3 sequence is 15 residues long. Germline V gene lookup returns CDR1 SNHLY and CDR2 FYNNEI. The CDR3 DNA is TGTGCCAGACGCATAATCGGAAGACCAACTCTTGGCTACACCTTC. As protein: CARRIIGRPTLGYTF.